The next 23 T cell receptor beta chains were all read from a single sample in a study of regulatory T cells in long-lasting Graves disease (dated by TCRdb to 2020 to 2022). The library was generated by multiplex PCR. The data were produced on an Illumina HiSeq 4000. To build TCR beta libraries, CDR3 regions were amplified by Arm-PCR using iRepertoire HTBI primers. TCRdb handled the public reads itself, with Q25 trimming in fastp and clone calling in MiXCR, and kept productive beta chains. One record per CDR3 amino acid sequence lists the most common genes and DNA. Within this sample are roughly 420,000 distinct CDR3 sequences, with 14% of them counted one time only. The ten largest make up under 20% of the sample. The intended sense of this specimen's time point label: newly diagnosed GD, antithyroid drugs for less than 3 months. For both TCR sequencing and RNA sequencing, RNA was extracted from PBMCs in TRIzol.

The same sample was also studied in work on T cells in Graves' hyperthyroidism and ophthalmopathy.

The starting material was peripheral blood mononuclear cells (PBMCs), obtained at new diagnosis, from a patient treated with antithyroid drugs. Every receptor here comes from a woman aged 45-59 years with Graves disease. Donor details come from another sample of the same person, matched by shared clones.

This clonotype showed up just a few times. This chain uses TRBV30 with TRBJ1-6; D possibly corresponds to TRBD1 (6 bases). The V end lost 5 bases, the J end lost 3 bases, and 11 bases lay between the germline ends. The CDR3 is made up of 14 amino acids. Germline V lookup: CDR1 GTSNPN, CDR2 SVGIG (reference sequence). DNA of the CDR3: TGTGCCTGGGGACAGTTGGACTATAATTCACCCCTCCACTTT. This gives the protein CAWGQLDYNSPLHF.

The sample holds many counts of this clonotype. The V gene is TRBV7-9, the J gene TRBJ2-7, with TRBD2 as a possible D gene (7 bases). V shed 5 bases and J shed 0 bases, with 11 bases lying between them. CDR1 SEHNR and CDR2 FQNEAQ come from the germline V gene (reference sequence). The CDR3 consists of 14 residues. The CDR3 reads CASSKGGVSYEQYF. CDR3 DNA sequence: TGTGCCAGCAGCAAAGGGGGGGTCTCCTACGAGCAGTACTTC.

The table lists this clonotype with many counts. The chain combines TRBV6-2 or TRBV6-3 with TRBJ1-5; D might be TRBD1 (6 bases). Germline V gene data show CDR1 as MNHEY and CDR2 as SVGEGT. V dropped 6 bases and J dropped 8 bases, with 20 bases sitting between them. There are 15 residues in the CDR3. The chain's CDR3 is CASSPGQRAREPQHF. As DNA, the CDR3 is TGTGCCAGCAGCCCTGGACAGCGGGCAAGGGAGCCCCAGCATTTT.

This sequence joins TRBV6-5 and TRBJ2-1; D remains unclear. This CDR3 is 12 amino acids long. Germline V lookup: CDR1 MNHEY, CDR2 SVGAGI. Deletions cut 2 bases from V and 8 bases from J, with 7 bases between. In DNA, the CDR3 is TGTGCCAGCAGTTACGCCAGAGATGAGCAGTTCTTC. This translates into CASSYARDEQFF.

A few counts support this clonotype. The chain combines TRBV6-1 with TRBJ2-1; the D gene is possibly TRBD2 (6 bases). Trimming stripped 8 bases from V and 8 bases from J, with 19 bases between. The germline V gene encodes CDR1 MNHNS and CDR2 SASEGT. The CDR3 has 14 residues. CDR3 nucleotides: TGTGCCAGCGGGCGGCTCTACGGCGGGGATGAGCAGTTCTTC. Its protein product is CASGRLYGGDEQFF.

This clonotype was counted many times. The chain combines TRBV28 with TRBJ2-7; D gene ambiguous. V lost 2 bases and J lost 2, with 10 bases in between. Germline values: CDR1 MDHEN, CDR2 SYDVKM. There are 14 residues in the CDR3. The CDR3: CASSLNGRPYEQYF. The CDR3 DNA is TGTGCCAGCAGTTTAAACGGACGGCCCTACGAGCAGTACTTC.

The V and J genes are TRBV6-1 and TRBJ2-5; D unclear. The CDR3 runs to 12 residues. Per germline, CDR1 MNHNS and CDR2 SASEGT. V was trimmed by 4 bases and J by 2 bases, leaving 5 bases between them. The CDR3 nucleotides read TGTGCCAGCAGTGGACCTCAAGAGACCCAGTACTTC. Its protein product is CASSGPQETQYF.

The chain joins TRBV7-9 to TRBJ1-3; D is possibly TRBD1 (5 bases). CDR1 and CDR2 (germline): SEHNR, FQNEAQ (reference sequence). V was clipped by 5 bases and J by 0 bases, with 14 bases between them. This CDR3 contains 16 residues. CDR3 sequence reads: CASSHRSDSSGNTIYF. The CDR3 nucleotides read TGTGCCAGCAGCCACCGCTCCGACAGCTCTGGAAACACCATATATTTT.

In its sample, this clonotype was seen many times. The chain links TRBV10-3 to TRBJ2-3; D may be TRBD2 (9 bases). Germline values: CDR1 ENHRY, CDR2 SYGVKD. V was pared by 3 bases and J by 7 bases, with 35 bases between. The CDR3 has 21 residues. The CDR3 region has the DNA TGTGCCATCAGTGAACAGGGGGACATTCGGTTTAGCGGGAGAGGGATGAATACGCAGTATTTT. Translation gives CAISEQGDIRFSGRGMNTQYF.

This clonotype turned up a few times. The rearrangement joins TRBV6-2 or TRBV6-3 to TRBJ1-6, with D possibly matching TRBD1 (6 bases). Germline lookup yields CDR1 MNHEY and CDR2 SVGEGT. The CDR3 has 15 residues. V was shortened by 7 bases and J by 4 bases, with 14 bases between the two germline ends. Here the CDR3 reads CASTRTALYNSPLHF. The DNA of the CDR3 is TGTGCCAGCACCAGGACAGCTTTGTATAATTCACCCCTCCACTTT.

This clonotype was found many times. The rearrangement joins TRBV6-1 to TRBJ2-5; D uncertain. This CDR3 has 13 residues. Germline V gene sequence: CDR1 MNHNS, CDR2 SASEGT. The V end was cut by 3 bases, the J end by 2 bases, with 7 bases between. CDR3 sequence (DNA): TGTGCCAGCAGTGACATGCGACAAGAGACCCAGTACTTC. Its translation is CASSDMRQETQYF.

This clonotype was detected many times. The rearrangement links TRBV3-1 to TRBJ1-1, with 10 nucleotides matching TRBD1. CDR3 length equals 14 residues. CDR1 and CDR2 (germline): LGHDT, YNNKEL (reference sequence). The J segment lost 5 bases and the V segment lost 3 bases, leaving 3 bases of the junction unmatched. In DNA, the CDR3 is TGTGCCAGCAGCCAGAAGGACAGGGGGACTGAAGCTTTCTTT. Its protein is CASSQKDRGTEAFF.

This clonotype was seen repeatedly, ten times or more. This chain joins TRBV6-5 and TRBJ2-3, with unresolved D. Deletions cut 0 bases from V and 1 base from J, with 5 bases between. The germline CDR1 and CDR2 sequences are MNHEY and SVGAGI. The CDR3 contains 14 residues. Written as DNA, the CDR3 is TGTGCCAGCAGTTACTCAAGCGGCACAGATACGCAGTATTTT. This codes for CASSYSSGTDTQYF.

This clonotype was counted at least ten times. The chain links TRBV7-9 to TRBJ1-4; perhaps TRBD1 as D (6 bases). The germline V gene has CDR1 SEHNR and CDR2 FQNEAQ (reference sequence). CDR3 size: 15 residues. V was pared by 4 bases and J by 8 bases, with 17 bases between. DNA of the CDR3: TGTGCCAGCAGCTCACTCGGGACAAGGAAAGAAAAACTGTTTTTT. This sequence encodes CASSSLGTRKEKLFF.

The table lists this clonotype with many counts. The chain joins TRBV29-1 to TRBJ2-5, with TRBD1 as a possible D gene (6 bases). V dropped 0 bases and J dropped 2 bases, with 16 bases sitting between them. CDR1 is SQVTM, CDR2 ANQGSEA, per germline. There are 16 residues in the CDR3. The CDR3 region has the DNA TGCAGCGTTGAAGATCTTTTGCCGACAGGACAAGAGACCCAGTACTTC. Amino acid sequence: CSVEDLLPTGQETQYF.

V gene TRBV28 combines with J gene TRBJ2-1; D remains unclear. CDR1 MDHEN and CDR2 SYDVKM come from the germline V gene. V gave up 8 bases and J gave up 0 bases, with 5 bases separating them. The CDR3 totals 12 residues. CDR3 protein: CASLDSYNEQFF. CDR3 in DNA: TGTGCCAGCCTGGACTCCTACAATGAGCAGTTCTTC.

In its sample, this clonotype was seen many times. The gene calls are TRBV12-3 or TRBV12-4 and TRBJ2-3, with D possibly matching TRBD2 (6 bases). This CDR3 is built from 15 residues. Trimming removed 7 bases at V and 2 bases at J, with 16 bases between. CDR3 residues: CASTRTTALTDTQYF. The CDR3 bases are TGTGCCAGCACCCGGACTACGGCTCTCACAGATACGCAGTATTTT.

The chain recombines TRBV29-1 with TRBJ1-3; perhaps TRBD1 as D (5 bases). The CDR3 is made up of 15 amino acids. V dropped 5 bases and J dropped 1 base, with 15 bases sitting between them. The germline V gene has CDR1 SQVTM and CDR2 ANQGSEA. The DNA of the CDR3 is TGCAGCGTTTTACCGATGGGGGAGTCTGGAAACACCATATATTTT. Translation gives CSVLPMGESGNTIYF. Full variable domain (missing parts from reference TRBV29-1 and TRBJ1-3): SAVISQKPSRDICQRGTSLTIQCQVDSQVTMMFWYRQQPGQSLTLIATANQGSEATYESGFVIDKFPISRPNLTFSTLTVSNMSPEDSSIYLCSVLPMGESGNTIYFGEGSWLTVV.

A few counts support this clonotype. The chain has TRBV9 and TRBJ2-7, with D unclear. V was cut by 0 bases and J by 7 bases, with 11 bases left in between. The CDR3 length is 13 residues. Germline loops: CDR1 SGDLS, CDR2 YYNGEE. The CDR3 DNA reads as TGTGCCAGCAGCGTAGGAGATCTGGGAGAGCAGTACTTC. Translated, it gives CASSVGDLGEQYF.

This clonotype turned up a few times. The chain joins TRBV7-9 to TRBJ2-6; D assignment may be TRBD1 or TRBD2 (7 bases each). This CDR3 is built from 21 residues. The V end was cut by 3 bases, the J end by 0 bases, with 24 bases between. Germline CDR1 and CDR2: SEHNR and FQNEAQ (reference sequence). CDR3 region: CASSFQGGGTDSDSGANVLTF. The CDR3 region has the DNA TGTGCCAGCAGCTTCCAAGGGGGGGGGACAGACTCTGACTCTGGGGCCAACGTCCTGACTTTC. The complete variable domain, with remaining parts taken from reference TRBV7-9 and TRBJ2-6, reads DTGVSQNPRHKITKRGQNVTFRCDPISEHNRLYWYRQTLGQGPEFLTYFQNEAQLEKSRLLSDRFSAERPKGSFSTLEIQRTEQGDSAMYLCASSFQGGGTDSDSGANVLTFGAGSRLTVL.

Many counts were recorded for this clonotype. V and J are TRBV2 and TRBJ2-5; D is uncertain. The germline V gene encodes CDR1 SNHLY and CDR2 FYNNEI. This CDR3 is built from 13 residues. The V end was cut by 4 bases, the J end by 2 bases, with 8 bases between. CDR3 nucleotide sequence: TGTGCCAGCAGTGTGTGGCAGCAAGAGACCCAGTACTTC. It yields the protein CASSVWQQETQYF.

This clonotype appeared a few times. At one end, the junction sequence differs from germline, possibly due to a read error. The chain joins TRBV7-2 to TRBJ2-5, with D maybe TRBD1 (8 bases). This CDR3 has 16 residues. Germline lookup yields CDR1 SGHTA and CDR2 FQGNSA. DNA for the CDR3: TGTGCCAGCAGCCGTACAGGGGGGGGACCCCAAGAGACCCGGTACTTC. It codes for CASSRTGGGPQETRYF.

This clonotype was seen many times. V gene TRBV20-1 combines with J gene TRBJ1-1, with a tentative D call TRBD1 (6 bases). V lost 8 bases and J 5 bases, leaving 21 bases between the germline ends. CDR1 is DFQATT and CDR2 is SNEGSKA in the germline V gene (reference sequence). The CDR3 is 14 residues long. The CDR3 sequence: CSSKVVGGRTEAFF. In nucleotides, the CDR3 is TGCAGTAGCAAAGTCGTTGGGGGGCGAACTGAAGCTTTCTTT.